Following are 3 T cell receptor beta chains from one sample sequenced in a study of post-analysis software for immune sequencing data (dated by TCRdb to 2013 to 2016). Findings and caveats that apply to the study as a whole: Patients showed significantly higher frequencies than controls for five TRBV segments, among them TRBV5-6, TRBV5-1 and TRBV20-1.

Receptor libraries were prepared by PCR. The sequencing machine was an Illumina HiSeq 2500. Unique molecular identifiers were incorporated into TCR beta cDNA libraries to reduce PCR and sequencing biases. In-frame beta chains were kept once TCRdb had trimmed the public reads at Q25 with fastp and called clones with MiXCR. Entries are consolidated by CDR3 protein sequence, retaining the most common genes and DNA. The sample table records 740,000 or so distinct CDR3 sequences; about 50% of these occur just once. The ten largest clones add up to approximately 4.4% of the sample. No cognate antigen is known for these TCRs. Sequencing was done on a sample of blood. These receptors were collected from a girl aged 5-17 years with multiple sclerosis.

This rearrangement joins TRBV20-1 to TRBJ2-1; 9 positions agree with TRBD1. V dropped 4 bases and J dropped 9; count of bases not matched to a gene: 7. Germline V gives CDR1 DFQATT, CDR2 SNEGSKA (reference sequence). The CDR3 spans 13 residues. CDR3 sequence reads: CSAKGQGTGEQFF. The CDR3 region has the DNA TGCAGTGCTAAGGGACAGGGCACTGGTGAGCAGTTCTTC.

To note about this clonotype: At one end, the junction sequence differs from germline, possibly due to a read error. J is TRBJ2-1 and V is TRBV29-1; tentative D call: TRBD2 (7 bases). CDR3 length: 13 amino acids. From germline, CDR1 is SQVTM and CDR2 ANQGSEA. In DNA, the CDR3 is TGCAGCGGGGGGGGGCGCTCCTACAATGAGCAGGTCTTC. This gives the protein CSGGGRSYNEQVF.

This chain links TRBV7-7 with TRBJ2-4, with unresolved D. The DNA matches TRBJ2-7 better at its end, which makes the J call doubtful. CDR3 length: 14 residues. Germline V CDR1 and CDR2: SSHAT, FNYEAQ (reference sequence). CDR3 nucleotides: TGTGCCAGCAGCTCAGCAGCCCCACCGGCCGAGCAGTACTTC. Amino acids: CASSSAAPPAEQYF.